The subject of this entry is one T cell receptor (beta chain). This specimen belongs to a study of Ad26.COV2.S vaccination and SARS-CoV-2 variants. The sample's treatment: roughly 20 received Ad26.COV2.S at low or high dose, single or two shots; about 5 received placebo; per-sample allocation not given. The samples date from day 63 after the first vaccine or placebo injection. The V gene lost 0 bases and the J gene lost 0 bases, with 12 bases spanning the gap. This CDR3 has 16 amino acids. The germline V gene has CDR1 LGHDT and CDR2 YNNKEL (reference sequence). Sequencing was performed with immunoSEQ multiplex PCR; in TCRdb, only in-frame clones are kept and a portion is missing. The repertoire holds hundreds of thousands of clones, with around 87% as singletons.

V gene TRBV3-1 (or the pseudogene TRBV3-2) combines with J gene TRBJ2-7, with D maybe TRBD1 (6 bases). This receptor was obtained from a person between 18 and 60 years old who received the Ad26.COV2.S COVID-19 vaccine or a placebo. Specimen: peripheral blood, collected in a trial of Ad26.COV2.S vaccine versus placebo. The CDR3 nucleotides read TGTGCCAGCAGCCAAGAATGGGACACCAGCTCCTACGAGCAGTACTTC. Its translation is CASSQEWDTSSYEQYF.